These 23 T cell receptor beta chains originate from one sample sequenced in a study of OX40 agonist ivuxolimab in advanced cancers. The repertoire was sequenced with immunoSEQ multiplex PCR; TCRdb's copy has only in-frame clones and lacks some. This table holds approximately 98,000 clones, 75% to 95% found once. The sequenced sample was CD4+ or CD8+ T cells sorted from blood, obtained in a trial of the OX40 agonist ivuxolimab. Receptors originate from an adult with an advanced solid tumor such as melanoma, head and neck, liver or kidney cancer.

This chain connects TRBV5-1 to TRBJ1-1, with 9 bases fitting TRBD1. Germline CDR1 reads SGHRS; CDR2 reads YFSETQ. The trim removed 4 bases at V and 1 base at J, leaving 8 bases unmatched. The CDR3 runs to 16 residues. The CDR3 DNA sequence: TGCGCCAGCAGCGGAACCGGGACAGGGTCGAACACTGAAGCTTTCTTT. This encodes CASSGTGTGSNTEAFF.

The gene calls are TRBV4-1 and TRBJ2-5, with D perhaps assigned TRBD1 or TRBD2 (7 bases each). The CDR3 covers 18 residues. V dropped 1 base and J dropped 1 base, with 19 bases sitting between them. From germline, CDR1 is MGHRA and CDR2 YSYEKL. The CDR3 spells CASSQGPTGASGQETQYF. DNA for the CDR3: TGCGCCAGCAGCCAAGGTCCTACAGGGGCTAGCGGCCAAGAGACCCAGTACTTC.

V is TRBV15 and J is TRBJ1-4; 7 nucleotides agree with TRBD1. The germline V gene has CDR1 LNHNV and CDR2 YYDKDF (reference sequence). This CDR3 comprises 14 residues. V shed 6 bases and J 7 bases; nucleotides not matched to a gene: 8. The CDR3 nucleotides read TGTGCCACCAGGAAAGACAGGGAAGGTGAAAAACTGTTTTTT. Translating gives CATRKDREGEKLFF.

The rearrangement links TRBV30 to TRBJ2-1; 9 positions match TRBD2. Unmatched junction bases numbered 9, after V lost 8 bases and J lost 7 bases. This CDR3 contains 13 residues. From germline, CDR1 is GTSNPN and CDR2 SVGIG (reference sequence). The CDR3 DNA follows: TGTGCCGGGCGGGGACTAGCAGAGAATGAGCAGTTCTTC. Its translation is CAGRGLAENEQFF.

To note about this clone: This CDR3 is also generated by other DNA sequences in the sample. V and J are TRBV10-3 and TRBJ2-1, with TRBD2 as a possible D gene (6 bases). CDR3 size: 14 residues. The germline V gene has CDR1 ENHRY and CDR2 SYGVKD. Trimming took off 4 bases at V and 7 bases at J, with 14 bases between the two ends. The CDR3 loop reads CAISGQGRGNEQFF. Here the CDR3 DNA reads TGTGCCATCAGTGGGCAGGGCCGGGGGAATGAGCAGTTCTTC.

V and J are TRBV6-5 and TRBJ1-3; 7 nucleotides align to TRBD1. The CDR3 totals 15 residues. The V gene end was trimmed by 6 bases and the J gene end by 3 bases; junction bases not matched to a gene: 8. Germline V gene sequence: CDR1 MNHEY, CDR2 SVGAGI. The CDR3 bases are TGTGCCAGCAGCCCTAACAGGGGAATTGGAAACACCATATATTTT. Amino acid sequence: CASSPNRGIGNTIYF.

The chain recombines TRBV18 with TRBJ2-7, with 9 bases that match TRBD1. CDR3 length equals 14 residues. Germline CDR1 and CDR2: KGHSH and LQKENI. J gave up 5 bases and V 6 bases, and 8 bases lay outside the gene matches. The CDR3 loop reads CASSPGTGFDEQYF. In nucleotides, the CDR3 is TGTGCCAGCTCCCCCGGGACAGGGTTCGACGAGCAGTACTTC. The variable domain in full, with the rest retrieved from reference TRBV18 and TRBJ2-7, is NAGVMQNPRHLVRRRGQEARLRCSPMKGHSHVYWYRQLPEEGLKFMVYLQKENIIDESGMPKERFSAEFPKEGPSILRIQQVVRGDSAAYFCASSPGTGFDEQYFGPGTRLTVT.

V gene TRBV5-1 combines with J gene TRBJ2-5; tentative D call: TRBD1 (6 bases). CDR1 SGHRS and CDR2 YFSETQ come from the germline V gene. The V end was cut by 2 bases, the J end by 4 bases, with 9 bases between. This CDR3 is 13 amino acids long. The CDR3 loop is CASSFKGGETQYF. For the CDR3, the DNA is TGCGCCAGCAGCTTCAAAGGGGGAGAGACCCAGTACTTC.

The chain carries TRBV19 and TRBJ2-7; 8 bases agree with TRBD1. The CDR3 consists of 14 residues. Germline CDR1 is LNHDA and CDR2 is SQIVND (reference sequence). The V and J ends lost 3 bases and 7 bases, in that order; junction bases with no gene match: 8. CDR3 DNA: TGTGCCAGTAGTATGATACAGGGGGAGAGGGAGCAGTACTTC. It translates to CASSMIQGEREQYF. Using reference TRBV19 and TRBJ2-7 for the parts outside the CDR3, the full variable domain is DGGITQSPKYLFRKEGQNVTLSCEQNLNHDAMYWYRQDPGQGLRLIYYSQIVNDFQKGDIAEGYSVSREKKESFPLTVTSAQKNPTAFYLCASSMIQGEREQYFGPGTRLTVT.

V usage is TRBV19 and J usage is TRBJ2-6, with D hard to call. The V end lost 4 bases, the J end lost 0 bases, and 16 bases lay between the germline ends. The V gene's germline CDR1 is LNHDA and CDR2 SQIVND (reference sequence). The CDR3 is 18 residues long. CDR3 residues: CASSTIWAESSGANVLTF. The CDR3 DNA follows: TGTGCCAGTAGTACTATTTGGGCAGAGAGCTCTGGGGCCAACGTCCTGACTTTC. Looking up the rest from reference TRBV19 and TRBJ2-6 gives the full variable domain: DGGITQSPKYLFRKEGQNVTLSCEQNLNHDAMYWYRQDPGQGLRLIYYSQIVNDFQKGDIAEGYSVSREKKESFPLTVTSAQKNPTAFYLCASSTIWAESSGANVLTFGAGSRLTVL.

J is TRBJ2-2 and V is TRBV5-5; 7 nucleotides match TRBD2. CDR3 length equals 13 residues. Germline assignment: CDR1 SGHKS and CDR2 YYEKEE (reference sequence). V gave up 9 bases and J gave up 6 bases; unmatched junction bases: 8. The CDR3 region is CATRTGGPGELFF. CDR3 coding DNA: TGTGCCACGAGGACGGGAGGTCCCGGGGAGCTGTTTTTT.

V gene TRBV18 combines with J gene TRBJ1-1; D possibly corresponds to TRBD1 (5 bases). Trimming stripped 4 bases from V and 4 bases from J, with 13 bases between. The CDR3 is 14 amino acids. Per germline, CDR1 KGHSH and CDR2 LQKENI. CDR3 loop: CASSRGERGTEAFF. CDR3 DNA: TGTGCCAGCTCACGAGGGGAAAGGGGCACTGAAGCTTTCTTT.

CDR3 in amino acids: CASSVGPLNTEAFF. CDR3 nucleotides: TGTGCCAGCAGCGTGGGACCCCTGAACACTGAAGCTTTCTTT. The V gene is TRBV6-1, the J gene TRBJ1-1; possibly TRBD1 for D (5 bases). V was clipped by 6 bases and J by 0 bases, with 11 bases between them. The germline CDR1 and CDR2 sequences are MNHNS and SASEGT. The CDR3 is 14 amino acids.

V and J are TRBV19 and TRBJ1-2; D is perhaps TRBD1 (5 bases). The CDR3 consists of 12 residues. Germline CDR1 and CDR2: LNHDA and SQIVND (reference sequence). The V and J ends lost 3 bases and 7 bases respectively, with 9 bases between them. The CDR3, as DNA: TGTGCCAGTAGTATGGGGGTTTCTGGCTACACCTTC. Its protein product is CASSMGVSGYTF.

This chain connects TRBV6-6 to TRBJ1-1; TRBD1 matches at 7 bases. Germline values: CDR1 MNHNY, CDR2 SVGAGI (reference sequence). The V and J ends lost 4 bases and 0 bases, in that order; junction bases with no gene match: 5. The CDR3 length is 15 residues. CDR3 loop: CASSSRGQLNTEAFF. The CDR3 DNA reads TGTGCCAGCAGTTCCAGGGGACAGCTGAACACTGAAGCTTTCTTT.

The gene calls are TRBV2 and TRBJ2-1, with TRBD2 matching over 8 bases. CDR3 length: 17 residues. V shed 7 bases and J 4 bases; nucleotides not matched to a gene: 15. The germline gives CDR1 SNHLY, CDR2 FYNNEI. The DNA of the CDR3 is TGTGCCAGCATCCGGCACACCCTAGCGGGCAAATACAATGAGCAGTTCTTC. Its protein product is CASIRHTLAGKYNEQFF.

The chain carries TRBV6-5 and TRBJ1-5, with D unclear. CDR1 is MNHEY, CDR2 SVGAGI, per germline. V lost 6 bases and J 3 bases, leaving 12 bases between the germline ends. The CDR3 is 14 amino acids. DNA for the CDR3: TGTGCCAGCAGCTTACGTCGGTACAATCAGCCCCAGCATTTT. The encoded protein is CASSLRRYNQPQHF.

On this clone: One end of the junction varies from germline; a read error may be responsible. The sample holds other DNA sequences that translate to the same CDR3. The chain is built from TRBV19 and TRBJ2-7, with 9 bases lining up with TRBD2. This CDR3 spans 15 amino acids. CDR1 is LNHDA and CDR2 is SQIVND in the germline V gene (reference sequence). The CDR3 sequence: CASSIVPSGTWEQYF. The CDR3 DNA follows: TGTGCCAGCAGTATAGTTCCTAGCGGGACCTGGGAGCAGTACTTC.

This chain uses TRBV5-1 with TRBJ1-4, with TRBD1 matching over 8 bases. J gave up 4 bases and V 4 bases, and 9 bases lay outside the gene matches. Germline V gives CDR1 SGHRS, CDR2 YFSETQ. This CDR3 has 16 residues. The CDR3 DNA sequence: TGCGCCAGCAGCCATCGGACAGGGTCGAATAATGAAAAACTGTTTTTT. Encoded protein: CASSHRTGSNNEKLFF.

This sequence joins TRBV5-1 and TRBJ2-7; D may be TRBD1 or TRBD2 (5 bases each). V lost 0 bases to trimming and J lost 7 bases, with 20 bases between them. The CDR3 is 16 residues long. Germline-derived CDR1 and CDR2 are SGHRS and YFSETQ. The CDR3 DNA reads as TGCGCCAGCAGCTTGGCCTGGGAAAGAGGGACGGGTGAGCAGTACTTC. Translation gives CASSLAWERGTGEQYF.

As DNA, the CDR3 is TGTGCCATCAGTGAGTCGGTAGGGGCCCCAACCTATGGCTACACCTTC. Amino acids: CAISESVGAPTYGYTF. This rearrangement joins TRBV10-3 to TRBJ1-2, with TRBD1 as a possible D gene (5 bases). This CDR3 has 16 residues. Germline-derived CDR1 and CDR2 are ENHRY and SYGVKD. Trimming shortened V by 0 bases and J by 4 bases, and 15 bases separated the two germline ends.

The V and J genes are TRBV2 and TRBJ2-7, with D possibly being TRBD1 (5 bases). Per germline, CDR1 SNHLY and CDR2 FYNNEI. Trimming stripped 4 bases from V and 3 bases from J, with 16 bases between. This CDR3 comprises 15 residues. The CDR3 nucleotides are TGTGCCAGCAGTGTTACCGCAGGGTTGGGCTACGAGCAGTACTTC. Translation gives CASSVTAGLGYEQYF.

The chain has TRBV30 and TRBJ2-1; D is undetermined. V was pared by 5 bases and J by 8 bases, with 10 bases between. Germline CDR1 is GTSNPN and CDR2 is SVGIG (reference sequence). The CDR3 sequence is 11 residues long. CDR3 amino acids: CAWARTDEQFF. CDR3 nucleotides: TGTGCCTGGGCCCGGACGGATGAGCAGTTCTTC.